The present T cell receptor (beta chain) was sequenced within a study of blood T cells in healthy people across ages. Points from the study as a whole: Diversity figures based on one million T cells were deemed too low.

Healthy Caucasian individuals from Russia aged roughly 6 to 95 served as donors. A second PCR, run for roughly 7 to 12 cycles, used a sample-barcoded 5' primer plus a J-beta primer mix. MiXCR, run by TCRdb on the 5' RACE reads, gives a single entry per CDR3 protein. The profile shows about 1,800,000 distinct CDR3 sequences, 28% of them singletons. This clonotype was found once. Its matching antigen is unknown. V lost 8 bases, J lost 0 bases, and 9 bases stayed unmatched. The CDR3 has 15 residues. Germline V lookup: CDR1 SGHNT, CDR2 YENEEA. The source material was blood. This chain uses TRBV11-3 with TRBJ1-2; TRBD1 agrees at 7 bases. The source is a woman under 40 in good health. This chain's CDR3 is CASPTPGTANYGYTF. CDR3 nucleotide sequence: TGTGCCAGCCCCACCCCCGGGACAGCTAACTATGGCTACACCTTC.